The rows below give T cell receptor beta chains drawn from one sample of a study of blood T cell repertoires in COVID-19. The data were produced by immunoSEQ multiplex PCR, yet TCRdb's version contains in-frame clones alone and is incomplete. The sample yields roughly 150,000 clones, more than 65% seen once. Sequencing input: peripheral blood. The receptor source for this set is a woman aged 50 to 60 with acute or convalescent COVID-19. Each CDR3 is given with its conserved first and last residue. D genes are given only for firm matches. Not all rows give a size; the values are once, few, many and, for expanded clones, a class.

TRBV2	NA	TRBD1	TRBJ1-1	CASSDRVYATEAFF	TGTGCCAGCAGCGACAGGGTTTATGCCACTGAAGCTTTCTTT
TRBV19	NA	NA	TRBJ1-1	CASTVELNTEAFF	TGTGCCAGTACGGTGGAGCTGAACACTGAAGCTTTCTTT
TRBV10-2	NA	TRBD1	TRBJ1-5	CASSEGQANQPQHF	TGCGCCAGCAGTGAGGGACAGGCAAATCAGCCCCAGCATTTT
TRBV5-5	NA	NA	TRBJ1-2	CASSLVWWDYYGYTF	TGTGCCAGCAGCTTGGTATGGTGGGACTACTATGGCTACACCTTC
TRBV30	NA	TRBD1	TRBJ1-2	CAWSSPGTGGFLYGGYTF	TGTGCCTGGAGCTCACCCGGGACAGGGGGTTTTTTATATGGTGGCTACACCTTC
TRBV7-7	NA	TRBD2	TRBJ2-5	CASSPEAGGQTQYF	TGTGCCAGCAGCCCTGAAGCGGGAGGACAGACCCAGTACTTC
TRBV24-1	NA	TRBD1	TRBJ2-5	CATSDTGTGGPETQYF	TGTGCCACCAGTGACACCGGGACAGGGGGACCGGAGACCCAGTACTTC
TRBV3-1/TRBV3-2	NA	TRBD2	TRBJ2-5	CASSPSGGTQETQYF	TGTGCCAGCAGCCCAAGCGGGGGAACTCAAGAGACCCAGTACTTC
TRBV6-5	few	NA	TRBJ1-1	CASGRGGTEAFF	TGTGCCAGCGGTAGGGGAGGGACTGAAGCTTTCTTT
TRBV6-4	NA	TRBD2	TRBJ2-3	CASRRTSGRADTQYF	TGTGCCAGCAGGAGGACTAGCGGGAGGGCAGATACGCAGTATTTT
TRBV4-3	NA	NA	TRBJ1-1	CASSLIGEGVAFF	TGCGCCAGCAGCCTCATCGGGGAGGGTGTAGCTTTCTTT
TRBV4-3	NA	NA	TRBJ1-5	CASSRDGQPNQPQHF	TGCGCCAGCAGCCGAGACGGACAGCCCAATCAGCCCCAGCATTTT
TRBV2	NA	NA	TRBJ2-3	CASSPSTDTQYF	TGTGCCAGCAGTCCGAGCACAGATACGCAGTATTTT
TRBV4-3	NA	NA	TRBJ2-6	CASSQDILDDVLTF	TGCGCCAGCAGCCAAGATATACTAGACGATGTCCTGACTTTC
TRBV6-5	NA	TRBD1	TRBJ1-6	CASRMDRGNSPLHF	TGTGCCAGCAGGATGGACAGGGGGAATTCACCCCTCCACTTT
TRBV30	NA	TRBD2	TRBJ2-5	CAWSEGLAGETQYF	TGTGCCTGGAGCGAGGGACTAGCGGGAGAGACCCAGTACTTC
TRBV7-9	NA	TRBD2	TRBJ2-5	CASSLGTSRETQYF	TGTGCCAGCAGCTTGGGGACTAGCCGGGAGACCCAGTACTTC
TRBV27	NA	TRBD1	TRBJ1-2	CASSFHRGRGSGGYTF	TGTGCCAGCAGTTTCCACAGGGGGCGGGGGTCTGGTGGCTACACCTTC
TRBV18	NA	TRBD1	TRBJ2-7	CASSRGQGYEQYF	TGTGCCAGCTCACGAGGACAGGGTTACGAGCAGTACTTC
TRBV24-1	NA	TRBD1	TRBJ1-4	CATSDSGTGNEKLFF	TGTGCCACCAGTGACTCCGGGACAGGGAATGAAAAACTGTTTTTT
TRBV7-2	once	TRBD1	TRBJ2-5	CASSRDREQETQYF	TGTGCCAGCAGCCGGGACAGGGAACAAGAGACCCAGTACTTC
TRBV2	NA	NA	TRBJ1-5	CASRDRFSSNQPQHF	TGTGCCAGCAGAGACAGGTTCTCTAGCAATCAGCCCCAGCATTTT
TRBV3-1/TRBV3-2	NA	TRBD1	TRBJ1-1	CASSQRGQGETEAFF	TGTGCCAGCAGCCAAAGGGGACAGGGGGAAACTGAAGCTTTCTTT
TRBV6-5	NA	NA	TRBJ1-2	CASSYSARDYGYTF	TGTGCCAGCAGTTACTCAGCCAGGGACTATGGCTACACCTTC
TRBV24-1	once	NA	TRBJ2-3	CATSERESRGLSTDTQYF	TGTGCCACCAGTGAGCGAGAGAGCAGGGGCCTGAGCACAGATACGCAGTATTTT
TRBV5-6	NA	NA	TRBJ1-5	CASSLARYSNQPQHF	TGTGCCAGCAGCTTGGCGAGATATAGCAATCAGCCCCAGCATTTT
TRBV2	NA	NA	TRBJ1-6	CASRPRGSGSSPLHF	TGTGCCAGCAGGCCCCGGGGTTCGGGTAGTTCACCCCTCCACTTT
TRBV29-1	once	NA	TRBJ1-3	CSALQGAGNTIYF	TGCAGCGCCCTACAGGGCGCGGGAAACACCATATATTTT
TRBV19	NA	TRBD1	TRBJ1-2	CASSKTGGVDYGYTF	TGTGCCAGTAGTAAAACAGGGGGCGTTGACTATGGCTACACCTTC
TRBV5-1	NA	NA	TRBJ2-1	CASSLAGTTHNEQFF	TGCGCCAGCAGCCTAGCCGGCACTACCCACAATGAGCAGTTCTTC
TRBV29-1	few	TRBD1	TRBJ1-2	CSATKGQGEGYTF	TGCAGCGCTACTAAGGGACAGGGGGAAGGCTACACCTTC
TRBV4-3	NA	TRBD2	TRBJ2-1	CASSQDSLAGKTTSYNEQFF	TGCGCCAGCAGCCAAGATTCCCTAGCGGGAAAGACAACCTCCTACAATGAGCAGTTCTTC
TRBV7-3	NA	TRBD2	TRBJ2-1	CASSPPGSGSYNEQFF	TGTGCCAGCAGCCCGCCAGGGAGCGGGAGCTACAATGAGCAGTTCTTC
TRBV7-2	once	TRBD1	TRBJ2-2	CASSLGDRSYGELFF	TGTGCCAGCAGCTTAGGGGACAGGAGCTACGGGGAGCTGTTTTTT
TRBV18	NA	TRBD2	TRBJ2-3	CASSRGLAGAPLTDTQYF	TGTGCCAGCTCACGAGGACTAGCGGGGGCCCCGCTCACAGATACGCAGTATTTT
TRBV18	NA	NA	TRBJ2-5	CASSLLASETQYF	TGTGCCAGCTCACTTCTAGCGAGTGAGACCCAGTACTTC
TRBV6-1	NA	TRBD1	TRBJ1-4	CASSVRQGATNEKLFF	TGTGCCAGCAGTGTCCGACAGGGTGCCACTAATGAAAAACTGTTTTTT
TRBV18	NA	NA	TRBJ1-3	CASSPSADSSGNTIYF	TGTGCCAGCTCACCATCCGCGGACAGCTCTGGAAACACCATATATTTT
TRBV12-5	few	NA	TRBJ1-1	CASGFGQEAFF	TGTGCTAGTGGTTTCGGACAGGAAGCTTTCTTT
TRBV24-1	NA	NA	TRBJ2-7	CATSDGRDGGYEQYF	TGTGCCACCAGTGATGGAAGGGACGGGGGCTACGAGCAGTACTTC